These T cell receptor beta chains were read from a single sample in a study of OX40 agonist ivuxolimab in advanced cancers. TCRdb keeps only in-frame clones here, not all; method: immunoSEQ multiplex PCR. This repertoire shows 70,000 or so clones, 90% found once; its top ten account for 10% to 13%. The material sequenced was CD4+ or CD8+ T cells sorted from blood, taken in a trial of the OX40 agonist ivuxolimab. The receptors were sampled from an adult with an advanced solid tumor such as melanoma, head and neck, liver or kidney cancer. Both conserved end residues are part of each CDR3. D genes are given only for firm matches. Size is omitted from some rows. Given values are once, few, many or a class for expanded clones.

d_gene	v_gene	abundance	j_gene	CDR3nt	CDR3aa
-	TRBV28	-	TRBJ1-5	TGTGCCAGCAGCTCGAACGTGAGAGGGCGCAATCAGCCCCAGCATTTT	CASSSNVRGRNQPQHF
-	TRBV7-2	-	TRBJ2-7	TGTGCCAGCAGCTTAGTTGGGGGCACGTACGAGCAGTACTTC	CASSLVGGTYEQYF
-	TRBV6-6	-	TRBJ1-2	TGTGCCAGCATTCCACAGGGTGCTTATGGCTACACCTTC	CASIPQGAYGYTF
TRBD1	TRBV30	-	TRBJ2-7	TGTGCCTGGGGGGACAGGGCCTACGAGCAGTACTTC	CAWGDRAYEQYF
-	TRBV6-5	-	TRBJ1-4	TGTGCCAGCAGGACAGGAACTAATGAAAAACTGTTTTTT	CASRTGTNEKLFF
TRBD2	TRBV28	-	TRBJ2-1	TGTGCCAGCAGTTCCCCTTTTCTAGCGGGAGGGACCGCTTACAATGAGCAGTTCTTC	CASSSPFLAGGTAYNEQFF
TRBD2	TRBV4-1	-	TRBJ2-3	TGCGCCAGCAGCCAAGATCACGCGGGAGGTGACTCCTATACGCAGTATTTT	CASSQDHAGGDSYTQYF
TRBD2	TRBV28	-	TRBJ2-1	TGTGCCAGCAGTTTTGGGGGCGGGAGGGCCAAGTTCTTC	CASSFGGGRAKFF
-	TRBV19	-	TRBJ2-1	TGTGCCAGTAGTATAGTTGGGCCCGGCTCCTACAATGAGCAGTTCTTC	CASSIVGPGSYNEQFF
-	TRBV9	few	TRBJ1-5	TGTGCCAGCAGCCAAGGAGGGGGCAATCAGCCCCAGCATTTT	CASSQGGGNQPQHF
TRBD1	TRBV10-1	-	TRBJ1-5	TGCGCGTGCCCCTCGGCAGGGGGAGGGCCGGGCAATCAGCCCCAGCATTTT	CACPSAGGGPGNQPQHF
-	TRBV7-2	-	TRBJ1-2	TGTGCCAGCAGCTTAGCGGGAACCTACGGGGGCTACACCTTC	CASSLAGTYGGYTF
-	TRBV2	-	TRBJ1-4	TGTGCCAGCAGTGAGGATCAGGGTATGAATGAAAAACTGTTTTTT	CASSEDQGMNEKLFF
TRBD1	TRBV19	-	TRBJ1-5	TGTGCCAGCGAAGACAGGGGAAGAAAGAGCAATCAGCCCCAGCATTTT	CASEDRGRKSNQPQHF
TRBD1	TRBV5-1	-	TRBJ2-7	TGCGCCAGCAGCGTTGGACAGGTTGACGAGCAGTACTTC	CASSVGQVDEQYF
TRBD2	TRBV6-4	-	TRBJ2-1	TGTGCCAGCGCTCGCGGGGGGGGCAATGAGCAGTTCTTC	CASARGGGNEQFF
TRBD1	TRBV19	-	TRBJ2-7	TGTGCCAGTAGTACCGGACAGGGTGCAGGATCCTACGAGCAGTACTTC	CASSTGQGAGSYEQYF
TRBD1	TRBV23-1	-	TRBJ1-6	TGCGCCAGCAGTCAATCTCGGGGACAGGGAACTAATTCACCCCTCCACTTT	CASSQSRGQGTNSPLHF
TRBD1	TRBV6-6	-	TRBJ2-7	TGTGCCAGCAACTCAGGGGGCATGCAGTACTTC	CASNSGGMQYF
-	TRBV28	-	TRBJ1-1	TGTGCCAGCAGTTTGATCCAGGGAGCCACTGAAGCTTTCTTT	CASSLIQGATEAFF
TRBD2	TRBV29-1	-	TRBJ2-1	TGCAGCGTTGAAGACTTAGCGGGAGCACGGAACAATGAGCAGTTCTTC	CSVEDLAGARNNEQFF
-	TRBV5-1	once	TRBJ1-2	TGCGCCAGCAGTATGGCACAATCCTATGGCTACACCTTC	CASSMAQSYGYTF
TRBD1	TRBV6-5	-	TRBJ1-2	TGTGCCAGCACGGAGGGGGCGAGGGGTGGCTACACCTTC	CASTEGARGGYTF
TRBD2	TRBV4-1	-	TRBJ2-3	TGCGCCAGCAGCCACCTAGCGGGGAGCACAGATACGCAGTATTTT	CASSHLAGSTDTQYF
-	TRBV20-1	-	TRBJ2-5	TGCAGTGCTAGCGGGAAGGGGGCCCAGTACTTC	CSASGKGAQYF
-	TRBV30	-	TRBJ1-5	TGTGCCTGGAGTGGACAGGACAATCAGCCCCAGCATTTT	CAWSGQDNQPQHF
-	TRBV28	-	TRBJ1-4	TGTGCCAGCAGTTTACCCGGGGCCGTGGAAAAACTGTTTTTT	CASSLPGAVEKLFF
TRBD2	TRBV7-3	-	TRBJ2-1	TGTGCCAGCAGGTCCGGGACTAGCGGGATTAATGAGCAGTTCTTC	CASRSGTSGINEQFF
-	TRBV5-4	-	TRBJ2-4	TGTGCCAGCAGCTTGACAGGGCCCAAAAACATTCAGTACTTC	CASSLTGPKNIQYF
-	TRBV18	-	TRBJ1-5	TGTGCCAGCTCAACGGATAATAATCAGCCCCAGCATTTT	CASSTDNNQPQHF
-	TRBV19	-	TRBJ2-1	TGTGCCAGTAGTATTCAACCGGGACGGCAGTTCTTC	CASSIQPGRQFF
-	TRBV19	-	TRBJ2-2	TGTGCCAGTAGTATAAGGGACTCCCACACCGGGGAGCTGTTTTTT	CASSIRDSHTGELFF
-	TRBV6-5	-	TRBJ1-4	TGTGCCAGCAGTTACGTGGGGGGCCGGAATGAAAAACTGTTTTTT	CASSYVGGRNEKLFF
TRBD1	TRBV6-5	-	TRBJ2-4	TGTGCCAGCAGTCAAACAGGGGGACGGGGGAACATTCAGTACTTC	CASSQTGGRGNIQYF
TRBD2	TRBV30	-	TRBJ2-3	TGTGCCGTACTAGGGACTACCCTCTGGGATACGCAGTATTTT	CAVLGTTLWDTQYF
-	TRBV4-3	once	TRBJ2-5	TGCGCCAGCAGCCAAGAAAGGGCACTTCTAGGAGGGACCCAGTACTTC	CASSQERALLGGTQYF
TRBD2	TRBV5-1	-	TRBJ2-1	TGCGCCAGCAGCTTGGTCTTTAGCGGGAGTTATAGAGATGAGCAGTTCTTC	CASSLVFSGSYRDEQFF
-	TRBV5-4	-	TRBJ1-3	TGTGCCAGCAGCCGGCTGAGCTCTGGAAACACCATATATTTT	CASSRLSSGNTIYF
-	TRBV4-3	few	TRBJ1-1	TGCGCCAGCAGCCAGGCGGGGGCGGCTGAAGCTTTCTTT	CASSQAGAAEAFF
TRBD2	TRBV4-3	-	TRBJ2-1	TGCGCCAGCAGCCAAGTTCTGCGGGAGTCCTACAATGAGCAGTTCTTC	CASSQVLRESYNEQFF
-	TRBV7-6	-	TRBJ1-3	TGTGCCAGCAACTCACCCGGGACAGGAAACACCATATATTTT	CASNSPGTGNTIYF
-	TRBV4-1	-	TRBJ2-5	TGCGCCAGCAGCCAAACAACAACACAAGAGACCCAGTACTTC	CASSQTTTQETQYF
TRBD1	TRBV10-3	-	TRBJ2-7	TGTGCCATCAGTTCCAGGACAGGAGATCAGTACTTC	CAISSRTGDQYF
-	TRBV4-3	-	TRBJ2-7	TGCGCCAGCAGCCAACATTTCAGCTACGAGCAGTACTTC	CASSQHFSYEQYF
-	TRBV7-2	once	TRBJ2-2	TGTGCCAGCAGCCCGCGGTGGAAGGAGCTGTTTTTT	CASSPRWKELFF
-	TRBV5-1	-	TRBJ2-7	TGCGCCAGCAGCTTGGATGGGTACGGGGGCGAGCAGTACTTC	CASSLDGYGGEQYF
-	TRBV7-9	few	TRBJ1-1	TGTGCCAGCAGCTCTAGGACAGCAATGAACACTGAAGCTTTCTTT	CASSSRTAMNTEAFF
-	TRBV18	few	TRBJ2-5	TGTGCCAGCTCACGGCAAGAAGAGACCCAGTACTTC	CASSRQEETQYF
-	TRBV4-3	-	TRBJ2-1	TGCGCCAGCAGCCAAGATCCGGACTATTCGCGGCAGAACAATGAGCAGTTCTTC	CASSQDPDYSRQNNEQFF
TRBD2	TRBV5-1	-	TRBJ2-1	TGCGCCAGCAGACCTGGGACTAGCGGGAGGGCCTTTGAGCAGTTCTTC	CASRPGTSGRAFEQFF
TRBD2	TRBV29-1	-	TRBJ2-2	TGCAGCGTTGACGGGAGGGGTTCCGGGGAGCTGTTTTTT	CSVDGRGSGELFF
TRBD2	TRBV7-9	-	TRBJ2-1	TGTGCCAGCGGGCTAGCGGGTAATGAGCAGTTCTTC	CASGLAGNEQFF
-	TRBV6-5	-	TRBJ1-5	TGTGCCAGCAGTTACTCCCGTAATCAGCCCCAGCATTTT	CASSYSRNQPQHF
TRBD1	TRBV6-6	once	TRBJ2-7	TGTGCCAGCAGTCACCGGGACAGGGCCCACGAGCAGTACTTC	CASSHRDRAHEQYF
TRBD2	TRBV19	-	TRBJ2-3	TGTGCCAGTAGTATCGGGGTCCCGAGCGGGCGGGAGGGCCGAGGTACGCAGTATTTT	CASSIGVPSGREGRGTQYF
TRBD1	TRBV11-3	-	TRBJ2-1	TGTGCCAGCAGCTTAAGGGGACCCCATACAGGGGGATCCTACAATGAGCAGTTCTTC	CASSLRGPHTGGSYNEQFF
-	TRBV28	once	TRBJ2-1	TGTGCCAGCATCAGTTTGGGCGCCTACAATGAGCAGTTCTTC	CASISLGAYNEQFF
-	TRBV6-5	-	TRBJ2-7	TGTGCCAGCAGTTACTCCAAAAGCTCCTACGAGCAGTACTTC	CASSYSKSSYEQYF
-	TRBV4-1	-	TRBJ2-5	TGCGCCAGCAGCCCCCGGCTCTCCGTGGAGACCCAGTACTTC	CASSPRLSVETQYF
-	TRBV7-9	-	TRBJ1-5	TGTGCCAGCAGCTTGTCGGGGGAACAGCCCCAGCATTTT	CASSLSGEQPQHF